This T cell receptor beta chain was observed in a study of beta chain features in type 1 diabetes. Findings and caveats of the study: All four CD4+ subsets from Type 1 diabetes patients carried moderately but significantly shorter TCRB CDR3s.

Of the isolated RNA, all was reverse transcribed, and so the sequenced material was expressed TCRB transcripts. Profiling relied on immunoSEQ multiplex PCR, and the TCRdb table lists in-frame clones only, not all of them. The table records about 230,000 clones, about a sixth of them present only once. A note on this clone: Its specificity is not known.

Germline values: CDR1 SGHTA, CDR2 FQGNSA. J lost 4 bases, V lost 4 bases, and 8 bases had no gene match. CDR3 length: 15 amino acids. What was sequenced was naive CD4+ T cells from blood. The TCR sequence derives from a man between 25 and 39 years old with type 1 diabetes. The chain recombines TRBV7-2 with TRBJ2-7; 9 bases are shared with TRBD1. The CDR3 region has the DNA TGTGCCAGCAGCTCGGGACAGGGTTTATCTTACGAGCAGTACTTC. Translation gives CASSSGQGLSYEQYF.